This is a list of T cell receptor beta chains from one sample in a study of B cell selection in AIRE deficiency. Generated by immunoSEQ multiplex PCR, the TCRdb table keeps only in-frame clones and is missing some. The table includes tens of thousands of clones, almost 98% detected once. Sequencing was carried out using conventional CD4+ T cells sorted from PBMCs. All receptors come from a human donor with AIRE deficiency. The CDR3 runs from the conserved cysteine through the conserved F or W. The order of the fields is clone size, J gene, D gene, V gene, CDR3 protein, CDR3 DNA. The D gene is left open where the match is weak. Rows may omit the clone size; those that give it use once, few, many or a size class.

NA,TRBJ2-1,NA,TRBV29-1,CSVGTGAGYNEQFF,TGCAGCGTTGGTACGGGAGCGGGCTACAATGAGCAGTTCTTC
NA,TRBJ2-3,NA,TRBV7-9,CASSSPSGLPLTDTQYF,TGTGCCAGCAGCTCGCCCTCGGGACTGCCCCTCACAGATACGCAGTATTTT
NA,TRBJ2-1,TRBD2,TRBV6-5,CASSWGGTMNNEQFF,TGTGCCAGCAGTTGGGGTGGGACTATGAACAATGAGCAGTTCTTC
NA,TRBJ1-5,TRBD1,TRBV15,CATSRGTGIPYSNQPQHF,TGTGCCACCAGCAGGGGGACAGGGATCCCATATAGCAATCAGCCCCAGCATTTT
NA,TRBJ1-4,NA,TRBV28,CASSPSGRGFDTNEKLFF,TGTGCCAGCAGTCCATCAGGGAGGGGTTTTGATACTAATGAAAAACTGTTTTTT
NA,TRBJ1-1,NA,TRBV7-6,CASSLGVGNTEAFF,TGTGCCAGCAGCTTAGGGGTAGGGAACACTGAAGCTTTCTTT
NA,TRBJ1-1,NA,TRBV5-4,CASSLGGEAFF,TGTGCCAGCAGCTTGGGCGGTGAAGCTTTCTTT
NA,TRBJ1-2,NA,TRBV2,CASLGTEGYTF,TGTGCCTCTCTGGGTACGGAAGGCTACACCTTC
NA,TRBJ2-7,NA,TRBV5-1,CASSADAYEQYF,TGCGCCAGCAGTGCTGACGCCTACGAGCAGTACTTC
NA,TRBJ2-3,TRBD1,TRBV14,CASSQGQGTDTQYF,TGTGCCAGCAGCCAAGGACAGGGGACCGATACGCAGTATTTT
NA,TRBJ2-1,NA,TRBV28,CASSSLAGNEQFF,TGTGCCAGCAGCAGCCTTGCGGGGAATGAGCAGTTCTTC
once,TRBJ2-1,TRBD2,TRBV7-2,CASSWGASGRGSYNEQFF,TGTGCCAGCAGCTGGGGGGCTAGCGGGAGGGGCTCCTACAATGAGCAGTTCTTC